This T cell receptor (beta chain) comes out of a study of post-analysis software for immune sequencing data (dated by TCRdb to between 2014 and 2016). Context from the whole study: Relapsing-remitting, secondary progressive and progressive-relapsing multiple sclerosis were recorded as disease courses, and subtype annotation was lacking for some patients. A subset of samples was prepared in parallel using single-end sample barcoding, then pooled and co-amplified after Illumina adapter ligation. Patient repertoires were compared against roughly 11 previously published healthy control repertoires from donors aged about 6 to 25 years.

Paper-wide results and their limitations: Direct clustering with F measure revealed strong co-clustering of samples prepared in the same batch, which led to a batch-effect correction. Roughly 5 TRBV segments, including TRBV5-6, TRBV5-1 and TRBV20-1, were significantly more frequent in patients than controls. The control group was slightly older than the multiple sclerosis patient group. Normalized Chao1 diversity was significantly lower in multiple sclerosis patients than controls, suggesting substantial peripheral T-cell clonal expansion.

The CDR3 numbers 12 residues from cysteine through phenylalanine. Only the CDR3 DNA is retained, 36 bases long and in frame from the first base. CDR1 KGHDR and CDR2 SFDVKD are derived from the germline V gene. V trim: 6 bases; J trim: 4 bases; unmatched bases: 1. This clonotype was observed a few times. Its specific antigen is unknown. There are no base qualities to consult, and no much larger clone falls within one base. TCR beta repertoires were profiled from peripheral blood of roughly 13 young patients with multiple sclerosis to demonstrate the VDJtools post-analysis software. The multiple sclerosis patients were children and adolescents ranging in age from roughly 6 to 16 years. The library was prepared using PCR. Sequenced on an Illumina HiSeq 2500. To reduce PCR and sequencing biases, unique molecular identifiers were built into the TCR beta cDNA libraries. Some 500,000 cDNA molecules were obtained for every 1 to 10 million input T cells, so each molecule roughly corresponded to one T cell. The patient libraries were prepared and sequenced with the same protocol used for the earlier healthy control dataset. Samples belonging to the same batch were prepared together, multiplexed and sequenced on a shared HiSeq lane. The authors' pipeline ran thus. Raw barcoded reads were processed with MIGEC, discarding single-read molecular identifier groups before consensus assembly and CDR3 extraction. Clonotype tables were post-analysed with VDJtools, normalizing diversity by down-sampling all datasets to the smallest sample size. Repertoire overlap clustering matched CDR3 amino acid but not nucleotide sequences to correct batch-related cross-sample contamination. TCRdb cleaned the public reads at Q25 with fastp, built clones with MiXCR and kept in-frame beta chains. Entries that share a CDR3 protein sequence are merged under the most common genes and DNA. These V and J calls originate from TCRdb's pipeline instead of the authors' own analysis. The sample table shows 650,000 to 900,000 distinct CDR3 sequences, and approximately 44% are seen once. In total, the top ten clones hold around 4.7% of the sample.

The source of this sequence is a girl under 18 with multiple sclerosis. This receptor chain uses TRBV24-1 and TRBJ1-1; TRBD1 fits 7 bases in the junction. Sequencing input: blood. The CDR3 sequence is CATSNRGTEAFF. The DNA sequence is TGTGCCACCAGTAACAGGGGCACTGAAGCTTTCTTT.